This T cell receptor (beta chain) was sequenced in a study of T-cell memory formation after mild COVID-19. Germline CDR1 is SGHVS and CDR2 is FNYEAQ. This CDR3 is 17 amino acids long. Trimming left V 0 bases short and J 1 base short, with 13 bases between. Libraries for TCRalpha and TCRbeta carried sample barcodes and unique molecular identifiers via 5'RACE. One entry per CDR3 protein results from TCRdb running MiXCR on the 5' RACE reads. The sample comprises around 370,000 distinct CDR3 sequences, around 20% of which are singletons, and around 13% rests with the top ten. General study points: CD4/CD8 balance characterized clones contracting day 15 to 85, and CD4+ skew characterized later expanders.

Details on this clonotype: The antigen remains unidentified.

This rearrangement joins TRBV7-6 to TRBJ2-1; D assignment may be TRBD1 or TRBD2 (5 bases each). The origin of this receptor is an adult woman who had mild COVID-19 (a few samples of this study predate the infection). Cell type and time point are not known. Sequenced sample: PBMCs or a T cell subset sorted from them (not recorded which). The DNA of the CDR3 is TGTGCCAGCAGCTTAGCACTTCGGGACCTATCCTACAATGAGCAGTTCTTC. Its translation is CASSLALRDLSYNEQFF.